This entry is about one T cell receptor beta chain. What it binds is not known. This record comes from a study of shared clonotypes between healthy human individuals. Overall study results and limits: What rarefaction showed was incomplete sorted-subset sequencing despite large depth. Compared with clonotypes that all four donors shared, non-shared clonotypes had lower generation probabilities.

The method was immunoSEQ multiplex PCR; TCRdb's version includes in-frame clones alone and lacks a portion of them. The data show about 680,000 clones, around 74% seen once. The donors were adults (healthy and HIV-negative) with no recent acute infections or vaccinations. Those who donated, Caucasian adults without exception, all lived in Nashville, Tennessee. V was trimmed by 0 bases and J by 1 base, leaving 6 bases between them. The germline CDR1 and CDR2 sequences are MNHGY and SVAAGI. The CDR3 runs 15 residues. The sample consisted of memory CD4+ T cells sorted from blood. Subset given: CD45RA-negative fraction. The rearrangement links TRBV6-9 to TRBJ2-2, with D perhaps TRBD1 (5 bases). This receptor was obtained from a woman in her thirties in good health. The DNA of the CDR3 is TGTGCCAGCAGTTATTCCAGGGAGAACACCGGGGAGCTGTTTTTT. Translation: CASSYSRENTGELFF.